One and the same sample provided the 22 T cell receptor beta chains below, sequenced in a study of CD8 T cells in ankylosing spondylitis. TCRdb reanalysed the 5' RACE reads using MiXCR and keeps one entry per CDR3 protein. The sample yields roughly 670,000 distinct CDR3 sequences, about 20% seen once. Study findings and constraints: Characteristic, it appeared, of ankylosing spondylitis blood was a TCR beta motif of 7 or 8 highly homologous variants.

Their recognized antigens are unknown. Sample: blood, either unsorted or a sorted T cell fraction (not recorded which). The source of these receptors is a male donor with ankylosing spondylitis.

This clonotype showed up just a few times. V usage is TRBV5-1 and J usage is TRBJ2-3; D unresolved. The CDR3 runs to 14 residues. The germline V and J ends were trimmed by 0 bases and 6 bases, with 11 bases remaining between them. Germline values: CDR1 SGHRS, CDR2 YFSETQ. The CDR3 reads CASSLDSRRDTQYF. DNA for the CDR3: TGCGCCAGCAGCTTGGATTCTCGACGGGATACGCAGTATTTT. The full variable domain, in which reference TRBV5-1 and TRBJ2-3 provide the parts outside the CDR3, is KAGVTQTPRYLIKTRGQQVTLSCSPISGHRSVSWYQQTPGQGLQFLFEYFSETQRNKGNFPGRFSGRQFSNSRSEMNVSTLELGDSALYLCASSLDSRRDTQYFGPGTRLTVL.

Only a few counts were recorded for this clonotype. The rearrangement links TRBV11-2 to TRBJ1-6; D is unclear. The CDR3 totals 12 residues. Trimming stripped 5 bases from V and 8 bases from J, with 7 bases between. CDR1 SGHAT and CDR2 FQNNGV come from the germline V gene. The CDR3 region has the DNA TGTGCCAGCAGCCCTTTTTATTCACCCCTCCACTTT. Protein sequence: CASSPFYSPLHF.

The CDR3 protein is CASSYGTSVYEQFF. CDR3 DNA sequence: TGTGCCAGCAGTTACGGGACTAGCGTCTATGAGCAGTTCTTC. The chain combines TRBV6-5 with TRBJ2-1, with 10 bases fitting TRBD2. Germline assignment: CDR1 MNHEY and CDR2 SVGAGI. Germline trimming cut 2 bases from V and 8 bases from J; bases unmatched to any gene: 3. CDR3 length equals 14 residues.

V usage is TRBV20-1 and J usage is TRBJ2-7, with D possibly being TRBD1 (6 bases). CDR3 length: 13 residues. Looked up from germline, CDR1 is DFQATT and CDR2 is SNEGSKA (reference sequence). Trimming pared 3 bases from V and 1 base from J, leaving 10 bases between. DNA for the CDR3: TGCAGTGCTAGTAGGGGGACGTCCTACGAGCAGTACTTC. As protein: CSASRGTSYEQYF.

This sequence joins TRBV5-1 and TRBJ2-7; D may be TRBD1 (6 bases). Between the trimmed V and J ends, which lost 5 bases and 3 bases, there was a span of 15 bases. Germline V lookup: CDR1 SGHRS, CDR2 YFSETQ. The CDR3 is 14 residues long. The CDR3 reads CASRITTGGYEQYF. As DNA, the CDR3 is TGCGCCAGCAGAATAACGACAGGCGGCTACGAGCAGTACTTC.

This sequence joins TRBV29-1 and TRBJ1-1; a possible D gene is TRBD1 (5 bases). V lost 7 bases and J 1 base, leaving 19 bases between the germline ends. The CDR3 has 15 residues. CDR1 and CDR2 from the germline V gene are SQVTM and ANQGSEA. The CDR3 region has the DNA TGCAGCGCCTGTAAAGGGGCGTCTTCGAACACTGAAGCTTTCTTT. Translating it yields CSACKGASSNTEAFF.

The genes are TRBV5-1 and TRBJ2-2; 13 bases match TRBD2. Germline CDR1 reads SGHRS; CDR2 reads YFSETQ. The CDR3 is 17 residues long. V lost 2 bases to trimming and J lost 1 base; unmatched junction nucleotides: 2. In DNA, the CDR3 is TGCGCCAGCAGCTTACTAGCGGGGGGGTTGAACACCGGGGAGCTGTTTTTT. Encoded protein: CASSLLAGGLNTGELFF.

In the case of this clonotype: Just one base apart from a much larger clone, this may be a read error. The V call is TRBV14, the J call TRBJ2-7; 10 bases align to TRBD1. CDR1 is SGHDN and CDR2 is FVKESK in the germline V gene. There are 15 residues in the CDR3. With 3 bases clipped from V and 1 base from J, the junction kept 3 bases outside the gene matches. Written as DNA, the CDR3 is TGTGCCAGCAGCCAGCCGGGACAGGGGTCCTACGAGCAGTACTTC. As protein: CASSQPGQGSYEQYF.

This clonotype was seen more than once but under ten times. The CDR3 DNA reads as TGCAGCGTTGTTGCCAGGGTCCCTGAAGCTTTCTTT. This gives the protein CSVVARVPEAFF. J is TRBJ1-1 and V is TRBV29-1, with D possibly matching TRBD1 (5 bases). V was cut by 4 bases and J by 6 bases, with 12 bases left in between. In germline, CDR1 is SQVTM, CDR2 ANQGSEA. This CDR3 contains 12 residues.

The chain recombines TRBV15 with TRBJ1-3; D is possibly TRBD1 (5 bases). This CDR3 is built from 16 residues. Germline V gene data show CDR1 as LNHNV and CDR2 as YYDKDF (reference sequence). Trimming pared 1 base from V and 9 bases from J, leaving 19 bases between. This chain's CDR3 is CATSRGRDVLGSTIYF. DNA of the CDR3: TGTGCCACCAGCAGAGGCCGGGACGTCTTGGGGAGCACCATATATTTT.

The chain has TRBV6-5 and TRBJ1-1; 10 bases agree with TRBD1. V shed 8 bases and J 3 bases; nucleotides not matched to a gene: 0. Germline V gene data show CDR1 as MNHEY and CDR2 as SVGAGI. The CDR3 totals 12 residues. The CDR3: CASGQGDTEAFF. CDR3 coding DNA: TGTGCCAGCGGACAGGGGGACACTGAAGCTTTCTTT.

The chain employs TRBV12-3 or TRBV12-4 and TRBJ2-7; D might be TRBD1 (6 bases). This CDR3 has 15 amino acids. The V gene lost 5 bases and the J gene lost 6 bases, with 20 bases spanning the gap. The DNA for the CDR3 is TGTGCCAGCAGTCCCGACAGGACCGTCTTCTCCGAGCAGTACTTC. Protein sequence: CASSPDRTVFSEQYF.

This chain connects TRBV5-6 to TRBJ2-7; D is tentatively TRBD1 or TRBD2 (5 bases each). V was clipped by 4 bases and J by 5 bases, with 19 bases between them. This CDR3 has 15 residues. Germline CDR1 is SGHDT and CDR2 is YYEEEE. CDR3: CASSPAKGSYDEQYF. The DNA for the CDR3 is TGTGCCAGCAGCCCGGCGAAGGGGAGTTACGACGAGCAGTACTTC.

The chain uses TRBV3-1 and TRBJ2-7; D gene uncertain. V shed 4 bases and J shed 2 bases, with 12 bases lying between them. This CDR3 is 14 amino acids long. CDR1 is LGHDT and CDR2 is YNNKEL in the germline V gene (reference sequence). This CDR3 reads CASSPPFFTYEQYF. For the CDR3, the DNA is TGTGCCAGCAGCCCCCCCTTTTTTACCTACGAGCAGTACTTC.

The CDR3: CASSWGGDNTEAFF. In nucleotides, the CDR3 is TGTGCCAGCAGCTGGGGAGGGGATAACACTGAAGCTTTCTTT. The chain employs TRBV5-6 and TRBJ1-1; D perhaps matches TRBD1 (5 bases). CDR1 and CDR2 from the germline V gene are SGHDT and YYEEEE. V lost 3 bases and J 2 bases, leaving 11 bases between the germline ends. The CDR3 contains 14 residues. Full variable domain (rest looked up from reference TRBV5-6 and TRBJ1-1): DAGVTQSPTHLIKTRGQQVTLRCSPKSGHDTVSWYQQALGQGPQFIFQYYEEEERQRGNFPDRFSGHQFPNYSSELNVNALLLGDSALYLCASSWGGDNTEAFFGQGTRLTVV.

The J gene is TRBJ2-1, the V gene TRBV20-1, with 9 bases identical to TRBD1. Unmatched junction bases numbered 3, after V lost 1 base and J lost 5 bases. CDR3 length: 14 amino acids. Germline CDR1 DFQATT, CDR2 SNEGSKA (reference sequence). Here the CDR3 reads CSARGQGVDNEQFF. DNA for the CDR3: TGCAGTGCTAGAGGACAGGGGGTAGACAATGAGCAGTTCTTC.

A few counts support this clonotype. V and J are TRBV10-3 and TRBJ2-1; 10 bases are shared with TRBD2. Looked up from germline, CDR1 is ENHRY and CDR2 is SYGVKD. The J segment lost 6 bases and the V segment lost 3 bases, leaving 8 bases of the junction unmatched. The CDR3 covers 16 residues. The CDR3 DNA sequence: TGTGCCATCAGTGATCCCCCTAGCGGGGGTAGCAATGAGCAGTTCTTC. The encoded protein is CAISDPPSGGSNEQFF.

The chain combines TRBV4-3 with TRBJ1-5; D is ambiguous. CDR1 and CDR2 from the germline V gene are LGHNA and YSLEER. CDR3 length: 13 residues. Trimming left V 3 bases short and J 4 bases short, with 7 bases between. This chain's CDR3 is CASSQNRNQPQHF. The CDR3, as DNA: TGCGCCAGCAGCCAGAACCGAAATCAGCCCCAGCATTTT.

This chain uses TRBV20-1 with TRBJ2-7; 7 bases match TRBD2. CDR3 length equals 14 residues. The trim removed 3 bases at V and 6 bases at J, leaving 11 bases unmatched. Germline lookup yields CDR1 DFQATT and CDR2 SNEGSKA (reference sequence). The DNA for the CDR3 is TGCAGTGCTAGTGTCGCGGGAGTGGTGGGCGAGCAGTACTTC. This translates into CSASVAGVVGEQYF.

This clonotype was counted only a few times. This chain uses TRBV5-1 with TRBJ1-1, with D possibly TRBD1 on 5 matching bases. The CDR3 spans 14 residues. The V end lost 4 bases, the J end lost 0 bases, and 10 bases lay between the germline ends. Germline CDR1 is SGHRS and CDR2 is YFSETQ. CDR3 in DNA: TGCGCCAGCAGCGGGACGGTCGTGAACACTGAAGCTTTCTTT. Amino acid sequence: CASSGTVVNTEAFF.

This clonotype occurred many times. The chain uses TRBV5-1 and TRBJ2-7; tentatively, D is TRBD1 (6 bases). CDR1 and CDR2 (germline): SGHRS, YFSETQ. CDR3 length: 13 amino acids. Trimming cost V 4 bases and J 3 bases, with 11 bases left between them. The CDR3 sequence is CASSGVGGYEQYF. CDR3 nucleotide sequence: TGCGCCAGCAGCGGGGTAGGGGGCTACGAGCAGTACTTC.

This clonotype was counted only a few times. This rearrangement joins TRBV12-3 or TRBV12-4 to TRBJ2-1, with 7 bases lining up with TRBD1. There are 14 residues in the CDR3. The ends lost 6 bases at V and 5 bases at J; junction bases unmatched: 7. The CDR3 DNA is TGTGCCAGCAGGGACGGACAGGAGAACAATGAGCAGTTCTTC. Its translation is CASRDGQENNEQFF.